The subject of this entry is one T cell receptor (beta chain). The antigen remains unidentified. The data were obtained in a study of cytomegalovirus exposure and HLA in healthy donors. Study context: An early data release held around 80 million unique TCRs from HLA-typed donors. Overall study findings and caveats: The study reported that TCR beta sequences accurately predicted HLA-A and HLA-B alleles in most subjects. A missense DCLRE1C variant was associated with V- and J-gene trimming of TCR beta chains in a later analysis, and an independent cohort replicated the association.

PCR involved 60 Vbeta and 13 Jbeta primers. Assay: immunoSEQ multiplex PCR; the TCRdb copy retains only in-frame clones and omits some. The sample lists about 120,000 clones; over 70% were seen once. This CDR3 has 14 residues. Per germline, CDR1 MNHEY and CDR2 SVGAGI. Trimming removed 6 bases at V and 0 bases at J, with 9 bases between. The clonotype comes from a man between 18 and 29 years old in good health and CMV-seropositive. The chain carries TRBV6-5 and TRBJ2-1; D remains ambiguous. The sample was PBMCs. The CDR3 sequence: CASSPSSSYNEQFF. CDR3 nucleotide sequence: TGTGCCAGCAGCCCCTCTAGCTCCTACAATGAGCAGTTCTTC.